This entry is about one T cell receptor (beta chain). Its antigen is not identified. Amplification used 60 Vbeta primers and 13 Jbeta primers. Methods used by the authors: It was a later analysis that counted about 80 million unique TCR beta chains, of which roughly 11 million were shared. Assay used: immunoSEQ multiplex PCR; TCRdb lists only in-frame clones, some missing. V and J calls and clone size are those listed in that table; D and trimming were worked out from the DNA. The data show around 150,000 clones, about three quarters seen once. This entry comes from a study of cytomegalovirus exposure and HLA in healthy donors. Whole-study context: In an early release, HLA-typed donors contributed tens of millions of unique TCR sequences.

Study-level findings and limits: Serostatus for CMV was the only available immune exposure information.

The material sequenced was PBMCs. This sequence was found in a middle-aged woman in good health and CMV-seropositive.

CDR3 protein: CASSFQGNEAFF. The CDR3 DNA reads as TGTGCCAGCAGCTTTCAGGGTAATGAAGCTTTCTTT. The gene calls are TRBV7-2 and TRBJ1-1; TRBD1 is a possible D gene (5 bases). Between the trimmed V and J ends, which lost 3 bases and 7 bases, there was a span of 9 bases. The germline V gene encodes CDR1 SGHTA and CDR2 FQGNSA. The CDR3 extends over 12 amino acids.